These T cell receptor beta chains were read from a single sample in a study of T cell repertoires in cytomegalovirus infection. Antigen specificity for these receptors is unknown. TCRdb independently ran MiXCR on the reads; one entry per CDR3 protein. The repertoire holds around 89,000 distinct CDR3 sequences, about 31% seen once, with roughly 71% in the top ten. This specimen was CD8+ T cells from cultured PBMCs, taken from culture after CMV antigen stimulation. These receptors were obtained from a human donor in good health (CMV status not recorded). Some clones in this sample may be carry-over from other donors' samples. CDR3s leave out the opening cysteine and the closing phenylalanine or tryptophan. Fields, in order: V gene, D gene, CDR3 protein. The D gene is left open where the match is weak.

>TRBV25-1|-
ASSELETQY
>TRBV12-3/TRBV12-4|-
ASSSKGQNTEAF
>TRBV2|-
ASSERQGSAPLH
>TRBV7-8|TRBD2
ASSLALAEKYQETQY
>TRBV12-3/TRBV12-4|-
ASSLGAANTEAF
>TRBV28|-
AIASTEAF
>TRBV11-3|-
ASSSQGGELF
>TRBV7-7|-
ASSPGPRGELF
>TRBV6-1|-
ASGVNQPQH
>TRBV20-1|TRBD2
SARDILGLAETQY
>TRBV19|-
ASSPGRYGELF
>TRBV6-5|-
ASTSPGYEQY
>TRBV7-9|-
ASGATLNYGYT
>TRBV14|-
ASSQDEAGFYSYEQY
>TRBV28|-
ASGSAGTSGYGYT
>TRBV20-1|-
SARDTRQPYEQY
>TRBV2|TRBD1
ASRTGRGTGELF
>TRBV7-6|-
ASSPRVAYGYT
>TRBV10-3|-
AISGEVSDPYGYT
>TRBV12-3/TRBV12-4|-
ANSFRDRHQPQH
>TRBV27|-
ASSPFYSNQPQH
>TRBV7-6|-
ASSLSVRGAYNEQF
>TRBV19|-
ASSMALGREQY
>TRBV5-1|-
ASSPFDSPITGELF
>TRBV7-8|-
ASGAGAMNTEAF
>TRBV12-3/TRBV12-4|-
ASSSTPQGGNQPQH
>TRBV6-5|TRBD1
ASSPGTGTRGYT
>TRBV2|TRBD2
ASSDSASGDFYNEQF
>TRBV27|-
GTGRGPTDTQY
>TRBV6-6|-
ASSTYPGGQPQH
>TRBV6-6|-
ASRVGNEKLF
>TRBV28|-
ASSNRDLYGYT
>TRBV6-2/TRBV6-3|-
ASSQPPGGGSYNEQF
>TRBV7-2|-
ASRDGATNEQF
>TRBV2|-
ASSGWTSTDTQY
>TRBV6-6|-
ASNHGGQLETQY
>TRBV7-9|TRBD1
ASSLAGGDRGDGYT
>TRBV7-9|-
ASSLQTQETQY
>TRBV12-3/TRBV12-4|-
ASSLGGAVNEQF
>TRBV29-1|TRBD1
SVDRDRASYNEQF
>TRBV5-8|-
ASSFTRAGELF
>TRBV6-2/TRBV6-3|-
ASSSPGLFYEQY
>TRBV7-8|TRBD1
ASSPGTGFYEQY